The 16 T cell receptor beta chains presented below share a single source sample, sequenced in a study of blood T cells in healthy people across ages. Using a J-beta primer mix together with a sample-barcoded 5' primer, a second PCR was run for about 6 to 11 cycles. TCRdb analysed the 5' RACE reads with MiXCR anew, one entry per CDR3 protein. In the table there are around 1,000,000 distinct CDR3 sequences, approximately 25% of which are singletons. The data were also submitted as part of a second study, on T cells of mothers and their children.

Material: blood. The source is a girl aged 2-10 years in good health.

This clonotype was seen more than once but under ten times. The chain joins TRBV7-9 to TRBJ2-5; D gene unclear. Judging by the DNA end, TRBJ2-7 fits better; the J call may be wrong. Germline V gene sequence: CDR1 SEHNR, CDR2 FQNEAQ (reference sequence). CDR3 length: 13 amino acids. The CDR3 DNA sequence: TGTGCCAGCAGCTTAGACGGTATTCACGAGCAGTACTTC. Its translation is CASSLDGIHEQYF.

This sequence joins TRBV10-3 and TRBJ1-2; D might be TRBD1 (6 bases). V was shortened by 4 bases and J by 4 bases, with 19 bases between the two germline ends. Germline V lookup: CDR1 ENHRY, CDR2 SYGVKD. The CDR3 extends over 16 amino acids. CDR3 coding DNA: TGTGCCATCAGTGTCGGAGGGGGTGACAGCATCTATGGCTACACCTTC. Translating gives CAISVGGGDSIYGYTF.

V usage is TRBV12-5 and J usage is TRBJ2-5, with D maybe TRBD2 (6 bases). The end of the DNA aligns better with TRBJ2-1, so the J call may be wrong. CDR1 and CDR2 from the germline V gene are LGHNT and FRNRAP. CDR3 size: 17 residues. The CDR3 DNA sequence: TGTGCTAGTGGTTTCCCCCTGGAGGGCCGTTCATACAATGAGCAGTTCTTC. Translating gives CASGFPLEGRSYNEQFF.

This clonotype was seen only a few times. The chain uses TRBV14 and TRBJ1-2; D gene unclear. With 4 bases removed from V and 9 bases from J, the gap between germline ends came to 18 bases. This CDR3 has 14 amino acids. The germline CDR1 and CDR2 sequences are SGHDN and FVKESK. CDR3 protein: CASSLTGPRGSYTF. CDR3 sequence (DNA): TGTGCCAGCAGCCTGACCGGGCCCAGAGGAAGCTACACCTTC.

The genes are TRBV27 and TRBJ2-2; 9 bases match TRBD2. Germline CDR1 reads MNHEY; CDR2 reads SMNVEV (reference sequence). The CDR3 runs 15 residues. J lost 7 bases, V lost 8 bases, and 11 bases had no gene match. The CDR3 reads CASCRGGGAGGELFF. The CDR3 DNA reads TGTGCCAGCTGCCGGGGCGGGGGGGCCGGCGGGGAGCTGTTTTTT.

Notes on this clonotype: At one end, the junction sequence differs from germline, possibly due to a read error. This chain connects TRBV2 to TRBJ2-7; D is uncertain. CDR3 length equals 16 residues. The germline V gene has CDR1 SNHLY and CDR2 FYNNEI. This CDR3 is CASSTLIAQLTYEQCF. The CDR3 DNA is TGTGCCAGCAGTACCCTAATTGCTCAGCTAACCTACGAGCAGTGCTTC.

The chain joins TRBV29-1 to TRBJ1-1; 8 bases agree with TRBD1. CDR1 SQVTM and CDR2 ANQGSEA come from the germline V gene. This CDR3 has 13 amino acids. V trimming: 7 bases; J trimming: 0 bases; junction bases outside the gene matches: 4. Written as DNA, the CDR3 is TGCAGCGCTCGACAGGGGTTGAACACTGAAGCTTTCTTT. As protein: CSARQGLNTEAFF.

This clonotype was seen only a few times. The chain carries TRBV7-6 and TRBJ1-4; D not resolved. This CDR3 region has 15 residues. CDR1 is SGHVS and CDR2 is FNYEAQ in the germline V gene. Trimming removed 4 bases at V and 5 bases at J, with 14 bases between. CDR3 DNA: TGTGCCAGCAGCTCATCCCTGGGGTGGAATGAAAAACTGTTTTTT. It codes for CASSSSLGWNEKLFF.

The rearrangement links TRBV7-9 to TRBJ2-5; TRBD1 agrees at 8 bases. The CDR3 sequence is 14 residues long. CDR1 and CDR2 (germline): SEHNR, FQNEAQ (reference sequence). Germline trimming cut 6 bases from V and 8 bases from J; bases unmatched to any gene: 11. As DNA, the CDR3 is TGTGCCAGCAGACGGGGACAGGATGACTATACCCAGTACTTC. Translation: CASRRGQDDYTQYF.

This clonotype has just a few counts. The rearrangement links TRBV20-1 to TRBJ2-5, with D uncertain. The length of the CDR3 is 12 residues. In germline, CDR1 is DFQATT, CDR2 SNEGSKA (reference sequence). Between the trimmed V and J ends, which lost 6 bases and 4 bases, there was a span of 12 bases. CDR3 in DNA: TGCAGTGCCCGGGCCCGTGGAGAGACCCAGTACTTC. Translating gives CSARARGETQYF.

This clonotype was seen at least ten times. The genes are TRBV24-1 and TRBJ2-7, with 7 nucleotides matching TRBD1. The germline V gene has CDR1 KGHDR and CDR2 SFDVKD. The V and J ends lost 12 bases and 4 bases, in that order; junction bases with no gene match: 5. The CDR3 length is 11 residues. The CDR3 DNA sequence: TGTGCCGCCGGGACAGCGTACGAGCAGTACTTC. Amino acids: CAAGTAYEQYF.

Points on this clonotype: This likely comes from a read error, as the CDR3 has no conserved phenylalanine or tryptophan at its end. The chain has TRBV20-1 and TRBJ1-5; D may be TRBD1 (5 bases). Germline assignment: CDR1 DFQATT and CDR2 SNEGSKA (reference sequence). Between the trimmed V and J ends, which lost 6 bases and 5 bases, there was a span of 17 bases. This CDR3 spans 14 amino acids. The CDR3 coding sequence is TGCAGTGCCAGAAGACAGAGCCCCTATCAGCCCCAGCATCTT. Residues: CSARRQSPYQPQHL.

The chain's CDR3 is CAISDGGGGETQYF. The DNA for the CDR3 is TGTGCCATCAGTGACGGCGGGGGAGGAGAGACCCAGTACTTC. The rearrangement links TRBV10-3 to TRBJ2-5, with 7 bases matching TRBD2. V lost 3 bases and J lost 4; bases outside the gene matches: 5. The CDR3 contains 14 residues. CDR1 is ENHRY and CDR2 is SYGVKD in the germline V gene.

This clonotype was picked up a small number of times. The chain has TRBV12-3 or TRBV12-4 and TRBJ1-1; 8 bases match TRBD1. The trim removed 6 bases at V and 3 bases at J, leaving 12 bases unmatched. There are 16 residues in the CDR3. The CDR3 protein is CASSPGQGGNDTEAFF. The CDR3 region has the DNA TGTGCCAGCAGCCCCGGACAGGGTGGCAACGACACTGAAGCTTTCTTT.

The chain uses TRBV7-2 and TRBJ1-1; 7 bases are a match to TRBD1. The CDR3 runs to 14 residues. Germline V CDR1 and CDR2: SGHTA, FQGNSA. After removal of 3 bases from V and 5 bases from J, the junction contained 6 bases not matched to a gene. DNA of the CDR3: TGTGCCAGCAGCTTTTCAGGGGGGTATACTGAAGCTTTCTTT. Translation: CASSFSGGYTEAFF.

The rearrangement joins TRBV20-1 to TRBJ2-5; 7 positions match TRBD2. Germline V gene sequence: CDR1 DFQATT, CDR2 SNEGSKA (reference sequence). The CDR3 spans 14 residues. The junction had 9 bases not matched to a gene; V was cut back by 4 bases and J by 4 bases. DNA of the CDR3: TGCAGTGCTATCTCTCCTTGGGGGGGAGAGACCCAGTACTTC. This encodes CSAISPWGGETQYF.